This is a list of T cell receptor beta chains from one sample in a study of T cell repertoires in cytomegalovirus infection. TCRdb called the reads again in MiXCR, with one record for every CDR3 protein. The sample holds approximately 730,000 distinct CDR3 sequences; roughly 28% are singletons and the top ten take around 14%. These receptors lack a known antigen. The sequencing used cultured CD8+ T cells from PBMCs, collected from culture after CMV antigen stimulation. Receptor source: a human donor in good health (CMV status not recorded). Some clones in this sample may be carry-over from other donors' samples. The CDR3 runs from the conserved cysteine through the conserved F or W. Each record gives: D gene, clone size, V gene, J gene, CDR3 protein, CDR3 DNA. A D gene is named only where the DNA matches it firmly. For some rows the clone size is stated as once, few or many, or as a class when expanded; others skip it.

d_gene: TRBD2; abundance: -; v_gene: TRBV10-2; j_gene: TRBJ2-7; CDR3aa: CASSSSGGMDEQYF; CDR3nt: TGCGCCAGCAGTAGCAGCGGGGGGATGGACGAGCAGTACTTC
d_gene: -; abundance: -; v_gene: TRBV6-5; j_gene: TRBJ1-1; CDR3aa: CASSYSRSYTEAFF; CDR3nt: TGTGCCAGCAGTTACTCCCGCTCGTACACTGAAGCTTTCTTT
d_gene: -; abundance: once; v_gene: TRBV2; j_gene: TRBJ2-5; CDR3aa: CASSEADPFQETQYF; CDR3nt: TGTGCCAGCAGTGAAGCGGATCCGTTCCAAGAGACCCAGTACTTC
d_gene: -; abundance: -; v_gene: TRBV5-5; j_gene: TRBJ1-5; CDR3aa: CASSLEEWGNQPQHF; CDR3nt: TGTGCCAGCAGCCTGGAGGAGTGGGGGAATCAGCCCCAGCATTTT
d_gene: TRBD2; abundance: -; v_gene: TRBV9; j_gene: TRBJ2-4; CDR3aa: CASTTSGEVQNIQYF; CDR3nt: TGTGCCAGCACGACTAGCGGGGAGGTTCAAAACATTCAGTACTTC
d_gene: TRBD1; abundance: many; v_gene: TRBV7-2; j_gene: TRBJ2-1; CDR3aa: CASSSGQGSYFPYNEQFF; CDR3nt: TGTGCCAGCAGCTCGGGACAGGGATCTTACTTTCCCTACAATGAGCAGTTCTTC
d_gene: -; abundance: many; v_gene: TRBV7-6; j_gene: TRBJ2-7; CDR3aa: CASSFGEVSYEQYF; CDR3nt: TGTGCCAGCAGCTTTGGGGAGGTTTCCTACGAGCAGTACTTC
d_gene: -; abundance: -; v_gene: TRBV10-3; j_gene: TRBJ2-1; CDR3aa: CAITGGAGDEQFF; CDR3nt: TGTGCCATCACTGGCGGGGCAGGCGATGAGCAGTTCTTC
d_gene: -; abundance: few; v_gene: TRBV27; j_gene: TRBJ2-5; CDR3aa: CASIRRGGTQETQYF; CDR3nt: TGTGCCAGCATTAGGCGGGGCGGGACCCAAGAGACCCAGTACTTC
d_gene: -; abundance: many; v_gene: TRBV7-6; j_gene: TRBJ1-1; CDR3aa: CASSLQGYMNTEAFF; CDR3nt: TGTGCCAGCAGCTTACAGGGCTACATGAACACTGAAGCTTTCTTT
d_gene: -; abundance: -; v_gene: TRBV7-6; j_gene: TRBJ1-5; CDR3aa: CASSLYGYSNQPQHF; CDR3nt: TGTGCCAGCAGCTTATATGGCTATAGCAATCAGCCCCAGCATTTT
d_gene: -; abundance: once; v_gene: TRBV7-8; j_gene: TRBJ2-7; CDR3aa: CASSLYGVHEQYF; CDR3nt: TGTGCCAGCAGCTTATACGGGGTCCACGAGCAGTACTTC
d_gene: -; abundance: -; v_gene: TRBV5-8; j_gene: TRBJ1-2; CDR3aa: CASSSPRTAGRKNGYTF; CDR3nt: TGTGCCAGCAGCTCCCCTCGGACAGCTGGGAGGAAGAATGGCTACACCTTC
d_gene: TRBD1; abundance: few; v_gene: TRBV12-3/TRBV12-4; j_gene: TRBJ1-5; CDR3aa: CASSFWGTGADNQPQHF; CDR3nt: TGTGCCAGCAGTTTTTGGGGGACAGGGGCGGACAATCAGCCCCAGCATTTT
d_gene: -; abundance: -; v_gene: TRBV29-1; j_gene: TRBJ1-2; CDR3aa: CSVEHRPVYGYTF; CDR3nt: TGCAGCGTTGAACACCGACCGGTTTATGGCTACACCTTC
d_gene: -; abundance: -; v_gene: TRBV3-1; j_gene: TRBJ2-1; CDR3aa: CASSPRALGDEQFF; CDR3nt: TGTGCCAGCAGCCCCCGGGCCCTTGGGGATGAGCAGTTCTTC